The 31 T cell receptor beta chains below were found in one sample sequenced in a study of OX40 agonist ivuxolimab in advanced cancers. TCRdb keeps only in-frame clones here, not all; method: immunoSEQ multiplex PCR. The sample includes over 80,000 clones, 87% seen only once; the top ten take approximately 4.8%. The input for sequencing was CD4+ or CD8+ T cells sorted from blood, taken in a trial of the OX40 agonist ivuxolimab. The source is an adult with an advanced solid tumor such as melanoma, head and neck, liver or kidney cancer.

The V call is TRBV6-5, the J call TRBJ1-1, with 8 positions matching TRBD1. There are 15 residues in the CDR3. The junction had 8 bases not matched to a gene; V was cut back by 5 bases and J by 3 bases. Germline V gene lookup returns CDR1 MNHEY and CDR2 SVGAGI. In DNA, the CDR3 is TGTGCCAGCAGTACGGACAGGGTGAGCGACACTGAAGCTTTCTTT. Protein sequence: CASSTDRVSDTEAFF.

This chain links TRBV11-2 with TRBJ2-5; TRBD2 aligns across 13 bases. Looked up from germline, CDR1 is SGHAT and CDR2 is FQNNGV. The V gene end was trimmed by 4 bases and the J gene end by 1 base; junction bases not matched to a gene: 6. The CDR3 extends over 17 amino acids. This CDR3 is CASSSGTSGTRQETQYF. CDR3 sequence (DNA): TGTGCCAGCAGCTCCGGGACTAGCGGGACCCGCCAAGAGACCCAGTACTTC.

With regard to this clone: The identical CDR3 is also encoded by other nucleotide sequences in the sample. The rearrangement links TRBV30 to TRBJ1-5; 9 positions agree with TRBD1. This CDR3 comprises 14 residues. In germline, CDR1 is GTSNPN, CDR2 SVGIG (reference sequence). Trimming cost V 2 bases and J 2 bases; bases outside gene matches: 1. Here the CDR3 reads CAWSRDRGNQPQHF. CDR3 nucleotides: TGTGCCTGGAGTAGGGACAGGGGCAATCAGCCCCAGCATTTT.

This clone appeared once. The sample carries other DNA sequences with the same CDR3. The chain recombines TRBV5-1 with TRBJ1-4, with a tentative D call TRBD1 (5 bases). Trimming removed 0 bases at V and 11 bases at J, with 8 bases between. The CDR3 runs 12 residues. Germline loops: CDR1 SGHRS, CDR2 YFSETQ. Here the CDR3 DNA reads TGCGCCAGCAGCTTGGACGGGGGGAAACTGTTTTTT. Translating it yields CASSLDGGKLFF.

The gene calls are TRBV10-1 and TRBJ2-4; 9 bases map to TRBD1. CDR3 length equals 14 residues. Looked up from germline, CDR1 is WNHNN and CDR2 is SYGVQD (reference sequence). The ends lost 4 bases at V and 4 bases at J; junction bases unmatched: 2. CDR3: CASSAGTGKNIQYF. The CDR3 DNA is TGCGCCAGCAGTGCCGGGACAGGGAAAAACATTCAGTACTTC.

A few counts support this clone. This chain joins TRBV27 and TRBJ1-5, with 8 nucleotides matching TRBD1. Germline lookup yields CDR1 MNHEY and CDR2 SMNVEV (reference sequence). This CDR3 spans 14 amino acids. V lost 5 bases to trimming and J lost 9 bases; unmatched junction nucleotides: 9. Written as DNA, the CDR3 is TGTGCCAGCAGTCAAGGACAGGGAGGGTGGCCCCAGCATTTT. Encoded protein: CASSQGQGGWPQHF.

This CDR3 reads CASSDEAGYNEQFF. The CDR3 DNA follows: TGTGCCAGCAGTGATGAGGCAGGATACAATGAGCAGTTCTTC. The chain is built from TRBV6-1 and TRBJ2-1; D not resolved. The V gene's germline CDR1 is MNHNS and CDR2 SASEGT. Trimming pared 3 bases from V and 4 bases from J, leaving 10 bases between. The CDR3 has 14 residues.

This clone showed up just a few times. This chain joins TRBV7-8 and TRBJ2-2, with 9 positions matching TRBD2. The length of the CDR3 is 15 residues. Germline V gives CDR1 SGHVS, CDR2 FQNEAQ. The trim removed 6 bases at V and 1 base at J, leaving 3 bases unmatched. This chain's CDR3 is CASRLSGRNTGELFF. The CDR3 region has the DNA TGTGCCAGCAGACTTAGCGGGAGGAACACCGGGGAGCTGTTTTTT.

This chain links TRBV7-2 with TRBJ1-3, with D perhaps matching TRBD1 (6 bases). This CDR3 comprises 16 residues. The germline V gene encodes CDR1 SGHTA and CDR2 FQGNSA. V was trimmed by 2 bases and J by 4 bases, leaving 15 bases between them. CDR3 loop: CASSLLGGARGNTIYF. The CDR3 nucleotides read TGTGCCAGCAGCTTATTGGGGGGGGCGCGAGGAAACACCATATATTTT. The whole variable domain, remainder taken from reference TRBV7-2 and TRBJ1-3, is GAGVSQSPSNKVTEKGKDVELRCDPISGHTALYWYRQSLGQGLEFLIYFQGNSAPDKSGLPSDRFSAERTGGSVSTLTIQRTQQEDSAVYLCASSLLGGARGNTIYFGEGSWLTVV.

V gene TRBV28 combines with J gene TRBJ1-5, with TRBD1 identical over 7 bases. This CDR3 is built from 15 residues. After removal of 4 bases from V and 5 bases from J, the junction contained 8 bases not matched to a gene. The V gene's germline CDR1 is MDHEN and CDR2 SYDVKM. CDR3 nucleotide sequence: TGTGCCAGCAGTTCCCTCAGGGGGGGGGATCAGCCCCAGCATTTT. Translated: CASSSLRGGDQPQHF.

The J gene is TRBJ2-7, the V gene TRBV18, with TRBD1 identical over 9 bases. Losses at the gene ends were 5 bases for V and 1 base for J; bases not matched to a gene: 3. CDR1 and CDR2 from the germline V gene are KGHSH and LQKENI. This CDR3 comprises 14 residues. Here the CDR3 DNA reads TGTGCCAGCTCAACCGGGACAGGGTCCTACGAGCAGTACGTC. As protein: CASSTGTGSYEQYV.

The V and J genes are TRBV7-6 and TRBJ2-5, with a possible D match to TRBD2 (7 bases). Germline CDR1 reads SGHVS; CDR2 reads FNYEAQ. This CDR3 contains 16 residues. V was pared by 1 base and J by 3 bases, with 15 bases between. The CDR3 sequence: CASSLVGGGAEETQYF. CDR3 sequence (DNA): TGTGCCAGCAGCTTAGTAGGAGGGGGGGCAGAAGAGACCCAGTACTTC.

V usage is TRBV10-3 and J usage is TRBJ2-2, with 10 nucleotides matching TRBD1. V gave up 7 bases and J gave up 1 base; unmatched junction bases: 9. The germline V gene encodes CDR1 ENHRY and CDR2 SYGVKD. The CDR3 consists of 17 residues. For the CDR3, the DNA is TGTGCCATCAACAGGGACAGGGGTGCCCAGAACACCGGGGAGCTGTTTTTT. This translates into CAINRDRGAQNTGELFF.

The rearrangement links TRBV5-4 to TRBJ2-7, with D possibly being TRBD2 (7 bases). There are 15 residues in the CDR3. V was cut by 3 bases and J by 3 bases, with 16 bases left in between. CDR1 is SGHNT, CDR2 YYREEE, per germline (reference sequence). The CDR3 region is CASSSGGRFSYEQYF. For the CDR3, the DNA is TGTGCCAGCAGCTCCGGGGGGCGTTTCAGCTACGAGCAGTACTTC.

The CDR3 protein is CASEGQGTYEQYF. DNA of the CDR3: TGTGCCAGCGAAGGACAGGGTACCTACGAGCAGTACTTC. This sequence joins TRBV6-1 and TRBJ2-7, with 8 positions matching TRBD1. Unmatched junction bases numbered 5, after V lost 8 bases and J lost 2 bases. CDR1 MNHNS and CDR2 SASEGT come from the germline V gene. This CDR3 spans 13 amino acids.

The CDR3, as DNA: TGTGCCTGGAGTGTGTGGGGAACTGGAAACACCATATATTTT. Its translation: CAWSVWGTGNTIYF. The gene calls are TRBV30 and TRBJ1-3; D is unclear. Germline CDR1 and CDR2: GTSNPN and SVGIG (reference sequence). The CDR3 is 14 residues long. Trimming left V 0 bases short and J 2 bases short, with 8 bases between.

Here the CDR3 DNA reads TGTGCCAGCAGCCAAGACAGGGATTTCTACAATGAGCAGTTCTTC. This translates into CASSQDRDFYNEQFF. This chain links TRBV14 with TRBJ2-1, with a tentative D call TRBD1 (5 bases). The CDR3 totals 15 residues. Trimming cost V 0 bases and J 3 bases, with 9 bases left between them. Germline loops: CDR1 SGHDN, CDR2 FVKESK. The whole variable domain, remainder taken from reference TRBV14 and TRBJ2-1, is EAGVTQFPSHSVIEKGQTVTLRCDPISGHDNLYWYRRVMGKEIKFLLHFVKESKQDESGMPNNRFLAERTGGTYSTLKVQPAELEDSGVYFCASSQDRDFYNEQFFGPGTRLTVL.

V is TRBV19 and J is TRBJ2-1; TRBD2 aligns across 11 bases. The V gene end was trimmed by 4 bases and the J gene end by 6 bases; junction bases not matched to a gene: 5. Germline V gene lookup returns CDR1 LNHDA and CDR2 SQIVND (reference sequence). The CDR3 covers 15 residues. In nucleotides, the CDR3 is TGTGCCAGTAGTAAACTAGCGGGAGAGGGCAATGAGCAGTTCTTC. This translates into CASSKLAGEGNEQFF.

This clone was found once. The chain joins TRBV7-2 to TRBJ2-5; a possible D gene is TRBD1 (5 bases). The V end was cut by 5 bases, the J end by 1 base, with 14 bases between. The germline V gene encodes CDR1 SGHTA and CDR2 FQGNSA. The CDR3 extends over 15 amino acids. The CDR3 DNA is TGTGCCAGCAGCCTCCCCCGACAGTTCCAAGAGACCCAGTACTTC. Encoded protein: CASSLPRQFQETQYF.

The rearrangement uses TRBV5-1 and TRBJ2-7; perhaps TRBD2 as D (5 bases). This CDR3 has 13 amino acids. V dropped 0 bases and J dropped 7 bases, with 11 bases sitting between them. The germline gives CDR1 SGHRS, CDR2 YFSETQ. The CDR3 DNA sequence: TGCGCCAGCAGCTTGGAGCTAGCTGGAGAGCAGTACTTC. Protein sequence: CASSLELAGEQYF.

This clone appeared once. The rearrangement uses TRBV5-1 and TRBJ2-3; TRBD2 matches 8 bases. The CDR3 totals 14 residues. Germline V CDR1 and CDR2: SGHRS, YFSETQ. V dropped 7 bases and J dropped 4; count of bases not matched to a gene: 8. The CDR3 bases are TGCGCCAGCGGACTAGCTTTAAGTGCAGATACGCAGTATTTT. It specifies CASGLALSADTQYF.

V is TRBV6-1 and J is TRBJ2-7; possibly TRBD1 for D (6 bases). Germline V gene sequence: CDR1 MNHNS, CDR2 SASEGT. This CDR3 has 15 residues. V lost 2 bases and J 4 bases, leaving 15 bases between the germline ends. CDR3 DNA: TGTGCCAGCAGTGAAATCATAACAGGGCCGTACGAGCAGTACGTC. Protein: CASSEIITGPYEQYV.

The chain joins TRBV30 to TRBJ2-7; 7 nucleotides align to TRBD2. Germline CDR1 is GTSNPN and CDR2 is SVGIG (reference sequence). The CDR3 loop spans 14 amino acids. In DNA form, the CDR3 reads TGTGGACTTCTAGCGGAATCACACAAGGGTGAGCAGTACTTC. The encoded protein is CGLLAESHKGEQYF.

V gene TRBV19 combines with J gene TRBJ2-1; 7 positions match TRBD2. J was trimmed by 0 bases and V by 5 bases; bases with no gene match: 4. The V gene's germline CDR1 is LNHDA and CDR2 SQIVND (reference sequence). The CDR3 consists of 15 residues. The DNA of the CDR3 is TGTGCCAGTAGTTGGACTAGTTTCTCCTACAATGAGCAGTTCTTC. Translation: CASSWTSFSYNEQFF.

V is TRBV4-3 and J is TRBJ2-3; no clear D. The ends were cut back, 0 bases at V and 3 bases at J, with 4 bases in the middle. Germline CDR1 and CDR2: LGHNA and YSLEER. This CDR3 has 13 residues. The CDR3 protein is CASSQERTDTQYF. CDR3 DNA: TGCGCCAGCAGCCAAGAAAGGACAGATACGCAGTATTTT.

CDR3 nucleotide sequence: TGTGCCAGCAGGTTTAGGGCGGCGACGGGGGATACGCAGTATTTT. Amino acid sequence: CASRFRAATGDTQYF. The V call is TRBV11-3, the J call TRBJ2-3; D is possibly TRBD2 (5 bases). This CDR3 is built from 15 residues. Germline V gene lookup returns CDR1 SGHNT and CDR2 YENEEA. Trimming shortened V by 6 bases and J by 6 bases, and 19 bases separated the two germline ends.

The genes are TRBV9 and TRBJ1-1; no firm D call. Per the germline V gene, CDR1 is SGDLS and CDR2 is YYNGEE. The V gene lost 0 bases and the J gene lost 1 base, with 10 bases spanning the gap. The CDR3 has 15 residues. CDR3 sequence: CASSVGDGRNTEAFF. The CDR3 region has the DNA TGTGCCAGCAGCGTAGGGGATGGCAGGAACACTGAAGCTTTCTTT.

The chain uses TRBV6-1 and TRBJ2-1; D is unresolved. Per germline, CDR1 MNHNS and CDR2 SASEGT. Between the trimmed V and J ends, which lost 6 bases and 9 bases, there was a span of 15 bases. The CDR3 is 13 amino acids. The CDR3: CASRVRMATEQFF. The CDR3 region has the DNA TGTGCCAGCAGGGTGCGGATGGCCACTGAGCAGTTCTTC.

The V gene is TRBV7-9, the J gene TRBJ1-6; TRBD1 agrees at 8 bases. Germline CDR1 and CDR2: SEHNR and FQNEAQ (reference sequence). The CDR3 contains 19 residues. V lost 2 bases, J lost 0 bases, and 9 bases stayed unmatched. This CDR3 is CASSLYPQGVSSYNSPLHF. The DNA of the CDR3 is TGTGCCAGCAGCTTATACCCACAGGGGGTGAGCTCCTATAATTCACCCCTCCACTTT.

This chain uses TRBV20-1 with TRBJ2-5; D is undetermined. The CDR3 contains 11 residues. The germline V and J ends were trimmed by 3 bases and 5 bases, with 7 bases remaining between them. The germline V gene has CDR1 DFQATT and CDR2 SNEGSKA (reference sequence). The CDR3 here is CSASDHETQYF. For the CDR3, the DNA is TGCAGTGCTAGTGATCATGAGACCCAGTACTTC.

The chain recombines TRBV6-5 with TRBJ2-5, with D possibly TRBD2 on 6 matching bases. CDR1 and CDR2 (germline): MNHEY, SVGAGI. Trimming left V 7 bases short and J 7 bases short, with 19 bases between. The CDR3 is 14 residues long. CDR3 coding DNA: TGTGCCAGCAACACGGGACTCCGAAGCGGGACCCAGTACTTC. Translation: CASNTGLRSGTQYF.